This is a list of T cell receptor beta chains from one sample in a study of OX40 agonist ivuxolimab in advanced cancers. TCRdb's copy holds only in-frame clones and misses some; the assay was immunoSEQ multiplex PCR. The repertoire holds about 69,000 clones, with around 90% as singletons. The source was CD4+ or CD8+ T cells sorted from blood, collected in a trial of the OX40 agonist ivuxolimab. Every receptor here comes from an adult with an advanced solid tumor such as melanoma, head and neck, liver or kidney cancer. CDR3s include the opening cysteine and the closing phenylalanine or tryptophan. Each record gives: J gene, D gene, V gene, clone size, CDR3 DNA, CDR3 protein. A D gene is named only where the DNA matches it firmly. Not all rows give a size; the values are once, few, many and, for expanded clones, a class.

j_call: TRBJ2-5
d_call: -
v_call: TRBV9
clone_size: -
cdr3_nt: TGTGCCAGCGGCGCAGGGGCTACCTTGGTAGAGACCCAGTACTTC
cdr3_aa: CASGAGATLVETQYF

j_call: TRBJ2-1
d_call: -
v_call: TRBV7-2
clone_size: -
cdr3_nt: TGTGCCAGCAGCTTCTACAATGAGCAGTTCTTC
cdr3_aa: CASSFYNEQFF

j_call: TRBJ2-3
d_call: TRBD1
v_call: TRBV6-1
clone_size: -
cdr3_nt: TGTGCCAGCCGCCCCCGGGACAGCTCCACAGATACGCAGTATTTT
cdr3_aa: CASRPRDSSTDTQYF

j_call: TRBJ2-7
d_call: -
v_call: TRBV2
clone_size: -
cdr3_nt: TGTGCCAGGGGAGTAAACGACGAGCAGTACTTC
cdr3_aa: CARGVNDEQYF

j_call: TRBJ2-6
d_call: TRBD2
v_call: TRBV27
clone_size: -
cdr3_nt: TGTGCCAGCAGTTCTCGGGGGGCTGGGGCCAACGTCCTGACTTTC
cdr3_aa: CASSSRGAGANVLTF

j_call: TRBJ2-3
d_call: -
v_call: TRBV5-1
clone_size: -
cdr3_nt: TGCGCCAGCAGCCCGCGAAACCGAGGACAGACCACAGATACGCAGTATTTT
cdr3_aa: CASSPRNRGQTTDTQYF

j_call: TRBJ1-3
d_call: TRBD1
v_call: TRBV18
clone_size: once
cdr3_nt: TGTGCCAGCTCACTACTCCCCGGGACAGGGGACTCTGGAAACACCATATATTTT
cdr3_aa: CASSLLPGTGDSGNTIYF

j_call: TRBJ1-1
d_call: TRBD1
v_call: TRBV18
clone_size: few
cdr3_nt: TGTGCCAGCTCACCAAAACAGGGGAGGGACACTGAAGCTTTCTTT
cdr3_aa: CASSPKQGRDTEAFF

j_call: TRBJ1-2
d_call: TRBD1
v_call: TRBV7-2
clone_size: -
cdr3_nt: TGTGCCAGCAGCTTCGGGACAGAGGGTGGCTACACCTTC
cdr3_aa: CASSFGTEGGYTF

j_call: TRBJ2-5
d_call: -
v_call: TRBV4-2
clone_size: -
cdr3_nt: TGTGCCAGCAGCCAAGAAGCCGAAGGCCAGTACTTC
cdr3_aa: CASSQEAEGQYF

j_call: TRBJ2-1
d_call: -
v_call: TRBV5-4
clone_size: -
cdr3_nt: TGTGCCAGCAGCTTGCAAACCCCGGGGGCACTAGCTCGAAGAATAAATGAGCAGTTCTTC
cdr3_aa: CASSLQTPGALARRINEQFF

j_call: TRBJ2-5
d_call: TRBD2
v_call: TRBV14
clone_size: -
cdr3_nt: TGTGCCAGCAGCCAAGCCGGGACTAGCGGGAGAGCCCAGTACTTC
cdr3_aa: CASSQAGTSGRAQYF

j_call: TRBJ2-2
d_call: -
v_call: TRBV11-2
clone_size: -
cdr3_nt: TGTGCCAGCAGCTTTGACAGGATAAACACCGGGGAGCTGTTTTTT
cdr3_aa: CASSFDRINTGELFF

j_call: TRBJ2-5
d_call: -
v_call: TRBV5-1
clone_size: once
cdr3_nt: TGCGCCAGCAGCTCCAGGCCTTCCCCCCAAGAGACCCAGTACTTC
cdr3_aa: CASSSRPSPQETQYF

j_call: TRBJ2-7
d_call: -
v_call: TRBV30
clone_size: -
cdr3_nt: TGTGCCTGGAGCCAGGACATTGCCTACGAGCAGTACTTC
cdr3_aa: CAWSQDIAYEQYF

j_call: TRBJ1-2
d_call: TRBD1
v_call: TRBV6-1
clone_size: -
cdr3_nt: TGTGCCAGCAGCTTTGACAGGGTGGTCTATGGCTACACCTTC
cdr3_aa: CASSFDRVVYGYTF

j_call: TRBJ2-1
d_call: TRBD2
v_call: TRBV5-1
clone_size: -
cdr3_nt: TGCGCCAGCAGCCAACTAGCGGTATCCTACAATGAGCAGTTCTTC
cdr3_aa: CASSQLAVSYNEQFF

j_call: TRBJ2-3
d_call: -
v_call: TRBV7-3
clone_size: -
cdr3_nt: TGTGCCAGCAGCTTAATTTCGGCAGCAGATACGCAGTATTTT
cdr3_aa: CASSLISAADTQYF

j_call: TRBJ1-1
d_call: TRBD1
v_call: TRBV6-1
clone_size: -
cdr3_nt: TGTGCCAGCAGTGAAAGGGGGGACAGTCGTGGGAACACTGAAGCTTTCTTT
cdr3_aa: CASSERGDSRGNTEAFF

j_call: TRBJ2-5
d_call: TRBD2
v_call: TRBV5-1
clone_size: -
cdr3_nt: TGCGCCAGCCGCTGGATGACTAGCGGAGAACAAGAGACCCAGTACTTC
cdr3_aa: CASRWMTSGEQETQYF

j_call: TRBJ1-1
d_call: TRBD1
v_call: TRBV7-3
clone_size: -
cdr3_nt: TGTGCCAGCAGCCAGGACAGGGTCACAATGAACACTGAAGCTTTCTTT
cdr3_aa: CASSQDRVTMNTEAFF

j_call: TRBJ2-3
d_call: -
v_call: TRBV4-2
clone_size: -
cdr3_nt: TGTGCCAGCAGCCAATCGTCTGCCGCAGATACGCAGTATTTT
cdr3_aa: CASSQSSAADTQYF

j_call: TRBJ2-3
d_call: TRBD2
v_call: TRBV19
clone_size: -
cdr3_nt: TGTGCCAGTAGTACTAGCGGAACCCGAGGAGATACGCAGTATTTT
cdr3_aa: CASSTSGTRGDTQYF